The 31 T cell receptor beta chains presented below share a single source sample, sequenced in a study of blood T cell repertoires in COVID-19. TCRdb's copy holds only in-frame clones and misses some; the assay was immunoSEQ multiplex PCR. The repertoire holds roughly 160,000 clones, with more than 65% as singletons. The sequencing sample was made of peripheral blood. The receptors were gathered from a woman aged 55-70 years with COVID-19, enrolled during active disease.

A note on this clone: The junction differs from germline at one of its ends, possibly a read error. The chain couples TRBV5-8 to TRBJ2-1, with a weak D call TRBD2 (6 bases). The CDR3 extends over 13 amino acids. Germline lookup yields CDR1 SGHTS and CDR2 YDEGEE. The CDR3 spells CASNTRRRGDRVF. The CDR3 DNA follows: TGTGCCAGCAACACAAGGAGGCGGGGAGATCGGGTCTTC.

The chain uses TRBV9 and TRBJ2-3; TRBD1 matches 9 bases. Losses at the gene ends were 3 bases for V and 6 bases for J; bases not matched to a gene: 14. The CDR3 loop spans 17 amino acids. CDR1 and CDR2 from the germline V gene are SGDLS and YYNGEE. CDR3 DNA: TGTGCCAGCAGCGCCGCTTCCGGGACAGGGACTTCGGATACGCAGTATTTT. Its translation: CASSAASGTGTSDTQYF. Supplemented by reference TRBV9 and TRBJ2-3, the full variable domain reads DSGVTQTPKHLITATGQRVTLRCSPRSGDLSVYWYQQSLDQGLQFLIQYYNGEERAKGNILERFSAQQFPDLHSELNLSSLELGDSALYFCASSAASGTGTSDTQYFGPGTRLTVL.

The genes are TRBV5-4 and TRBJ2-7, with 8 bases lining up with TRBD2. The trim removed 3 bases at V and 4 bases at J, leaving 3 bases unmatched. Germline CDR1 reads SGHNT; CDR2 reads YYREEE (reference sequence). The CDR3 runs to 13 residues. For the CDR3, the DNA is TGTGCCAGCAGCTCCGGGACTAGATACGAGCAGTACTTC. Residues: CASSSGTRYEQYF. The full variable domain, in which reference TRBV5-4 and TRBJ2-7 provide the parts outside the CDR3, is ETGVTQSPTHLIKTRGQQVTLRCSSQSGHNTVSWYQQALGQGPQFIFQYYREEENGRGNFPPRFSGLQFPNYSSELNVNALELDDSALYLCASSSGTRYEQYFGPGTRLTVT.

The chain recombines TRBV6-5 with TRBJ1-3; tentative D call: TRBD1 (5 bases). CDR1 and CDR2 from the germline V gene are MNHEY and SVGAGI. The CDR3 covers 14 residues. With 6 bases removed from V and 2 bases from J, the gap between germline ends came to 11 bases. CDR3 coding DNA: TGTGCCAGCAGGAAGACAGTCACTGGAAACACCATATATTTT. Translating it yields CASRKTVTGNTIYF.

The sample holds many counts of this clone. The rearrangement links TRBV12-3 or TRBV12-4 to TRBJ1-1; no clear D. V was trimmed by 7 bases and J by 11 bases, leaving 17 bases between them. The CDR3 covers 12 residues. This CDR3 reads CASTRGFGEAFF. CDR3 bases: TGTGCCAGCACTCGAGGTTTCGGTGAGGCTTTCTTT.

This chain uses TRBV4-1 with TRBJ2-1, with TRBD1 matching 10 bases. The CDR3 runs to 16 residues. From germline, CDR1 is MGHRA and CDR2 YSYEKL. The V gene end was trimmed by 1 base and the J gene end by 6 bases; junction bases not matched to a gene: 6. The CDR3 nucleotides are TGCGCCAGCAGCCAAGTAGGTGGGACAGGGGTCAATGAGCAGTTCTTC. Its protein is CASSQVGGTGVNEQFF.

The chain uses TRBV28 and TRBJ2-5; TRBD1 matches at 7 bases. The germline gives CDR1 MDHEN, CDR2 SYDVKM. The CDR3 is 15 amino acids. The J segment lost 5 bases and the V segment lost 2 bases, leaving 8 bases of the junction unmatched. The CDR3 loop is CASSLEAGGRETQYF. The CDR3 DNA is TGTGCCAGCAGTTTAGAGGCAGGGGGTCGGGAGACCCAGTACTTC. The full variable domain, in which reference TRBV28 and TRBJ2-5 provide the parts outside the CDR3, is DVKVTQSSRYLVKRTGEKVFLECVQDMDHENMFWYRQDPGLGLRLIYFSYDVKMKEKGDIPEGYSVSREKKERFSLILESASTNQTSMYLCASSLEAGGRETQYFGPGTRLLVL.

This clone occurred once. V usage is TRBV7-6 and J usage is TRBJ1-6; 7 positions match TRBD1. Germline CDR1 reads SGHVS; CDR2 reads FNYEAQ. V lost 5 bases to trimming and J lost 14 bases; unmatched junction nucleotides: 9. The CDR3 sequence is 13 residues long. The CDR3 bases are TGTGCCAGCAGCACAGGGACAGCCGCGGCCCTCCACTTT. Translated: CASSTGTAAALHF.

V usage is TRBV19 and J usage is TRBJ2-5; 12 bases match TRBD2. This CDR3 is 16 amino acids long. V trimming: 6 bases; J trimming: 2 bases; junction bases outside the gene matches: 7. The V gene's germline CDR1 is LNHDA and CDR2 SQIVND (reference sequence). This CDR3 is CASRPRLAGVQETQYF. The CDR3 DNA reads as TGTGCCAGTAGGCCAAGACTAGCGGGAGTACAAGAGACCCAGTACTTC.

This clone was counted only a few times. This chain uses TRBV13 with TRBJ2-2; the match to TRBD2 covers 10 bases. Germline CDR1 and CDR2: PRHDT and FYEKMQ (reference sequence). V gave up 6 bases and J gave up 6 bases; unmatched junction bases: 7. The CDR3 has 15 amino acids. The CDR3 DNA reads TGTGCCAGCAGACGCCTAGCGGGAGAACCCGGGGAGCTGTTTTTT. It codes for CASRRLAGEPGELFF.

This CDR3 reads CSGGQGTGSYNEQFF. CDR3 bases: TGCAGCGGTGGACAGGGCACGGGTTCCTACAATGAGCAGTTCTTC. The chain combines TRBV29-1 with TRBJ2-1, with 8 bases matching TRBD1. The V gene's germline CDR1 is SQVTM and CDR2 ANQGSEA. This CDR3 is built from 15 residues. V dropped 7 bases and J dropped 1; count of bases not matched to a gene: 9.

The rearrangement uses TRBV15 and TRBJ2-5; 7 bases are a match to TRBD1. The CDR3 is 16 residues long. Germline CDR1 reads LNHNV; CDR2 reads YYDKDF (reference sequence). V was clipped by 5 bases and J by 4 bases; unmatched bases: 13. For the CDR3, the DNA is TGTGCCACCAGCTTCGGGCTACAGGGGCAGGGAGAGACCCAGTACTTC. Translating it yields CATSFGLQGQGETQYF.

This chain joins TRBV6-6 and TRBJ2-1; 10 nucleotides agree with TRBD1. V lost 2 bases, J lost 9 bases, and 10 bases stayed unmatched. This CDR3 comprises 16 residues. Germline assignment: CDR1 MNHNY and CDR2 SVGAGI (reference sequence). The CDR3 DNA follows: TGTGCCAGCAGTTACCGGGGGACAGGGGACCTCACTGAGCAGTTCTTC. This translates into CASSYRGTGDLTEQFF.

This clone was counted only a few times. The rearrangement joins TRBV7-9 to TRBJ2-3, with D possibly being TRBD1 (6 bases). Trimming removed 0 bases from V and 0 bases from J, with 10 bases in between. Germline V gene sequence: CDR1 SEHNR, CDR2 FQNEAQ (reference sequence). The CDR3 spans 16 residues. The DNA of the CDR3 is TGTGCCAGCAGCTTAGCTCAGGGGTTAAGCACAGATACGCAGTATTTT. It is translated as CASSLAQGLSTDTQYF.

V usage is TRBV2 and J usage is TRBJ2-2, with 9 bases lining up with TRBD2. CDR1 and CDR2 (germline): SNHLY, FYNNEI. The CDR3 consists of 16 residues. Trimming cost V 9 bases and J 4 bases; bases outside gene matches: 12. The CDR3 sequence: CASTFVAGASTGELFF. Written as DNA, the CDR3 is TGTGCCAGTACCTTCGTAGCGGGGGCGAGCACCGGGGAGCTGTTTTTT. Drawing the rest from reference TRBV2 and TRBJ2-2, the complete variable domain is EPEVTQTPSHQVTQMGQEVILRCVPISNHLYFYWYRQILGQKVEFLVSFYNNEISEKSEIFDDQFSVERPDGSNFTLKIRSTKLEDSAMYFCASTFVAGASTGELFFGEGSRLTVL.

This chain uses TRBV28 with TRBJ2-7, with 8 nucleotides matching TRBD1. This CDR3 has 14 residues. Trimming removed 4 bases from V and 2 bases from J; junction bases left unmatched: 4. The germline gives CDR1 MDHEN, CDR2 SYDVKM. The CDR3 region is CASSSGQATYEQYV. The DNA for the CDR3 is TGTGCCAGCAGTTCGGGACAGGCAACCTACGAGCAGTACGTC.

The V gene is TRBV18, the J gene TRBJ2-7, with D tentatively TRBD1 (7 bases). V gave up 3 bases and J gave up 3 bases, with 12 bases separating them. The CDR3 covers 14 residues. Germline V lookup: CDR1 KGHSH, CDR2 LQKENI. CDR3 DNA sequence: TGTGCCAGCTCACCGGGGGGACAGAACTACGAGCAGTACTTC. It yields the protein CASSPGGQNYEQYF.

The V call is TRBV28, the J call TRBJ2-5, with D possibly TRBD1 on 5 matching bases. This CDR3 has 18 amino acids. In germline, CDR1 is MDHEN, CDR2 SYDVKM. The germline V and J ends were trimmed by 3 bases and 5 bases, with 25 bases remaining between them. CDR3 DNA sequence: TGTGCCAGCAGTTTTTTGTATGACCCGCCGGTTCGACAGGAGACCCAGTACTTC. Its protein product is CASSFLYDPPVRQETQYF.

The sample holds one count of this clone. The V call is TRBV6-2 or TRBV6-3, the J call TRBJ2-1; TRBD2 matches at 10 bases. The germline CDR1 and CDR2 sequences are MNHEY and SVGEGT. Trimming cost V 2 bases and J 0 bases; bases outside gene matches: 13. The CDR3 has 20 amino acids. The CDR3 DNA sequence: TGTGCCAGCAGTTACGGTTTGAGTAGCGGGGGGCCAAGCTCCTACAATGAGCAGTTCTTC. It encodes CASSYGLSSGGPSSYNEQFF.

This clone was seen just once. The chain links TRBV29-1 to TRBJ2-5; no reliable D call. The CDR3 runs to 11 residues. V was clipped by 6 bases and J by 5 bases, with 10 bases between them. The V gene's germline CDR1 is SQVTM and CDR2 ANQGSEA. The CDR3 sequence: CSVGEWETQYF. The DNA of the CDR3 is TGCAGCGTCGGAGAGTGGGAGACCCAGTACTTC.

V and J are TRBV5-1 and TRBJ1-2; the D gene is possibly TRBD1 (6 bases). V lost 4 bases to trimming and J lost 3 bases, with 13 bases between them. From germline, CDR1 is SGHRS and CDR2 YFSETQ. The length of the CDR3 is 14 residues. Written as DNA, the CDR3 is TGCGCCAGCAGCCGAGAACAGGGTTACTATGGCTACACCTTC. The encoded protein is CASSREQGYYGYTF.

V usage is TRBV5-4 and J usage is TRBJ1-2; D might be TRBD1 (6 bases). The CDR3 spans 14 residues. Trimming shortened V by 4 bases and J by 4 bases, and 14 bases separated the two germline ends. Germline CDR1 reads SGHNT; CDR2 reads YYREEE (reference sequence). CDR3 in DNA: TGTGCCAGCAGCCCCGAGGCCAGGGGCTATGGCTACACCTTC. It specifies CASSPEARGYGYTF.

This clone was counted once. This chain connects TRBV19 to TRBJ2-1, with a possible D match to TRBD2 (5 bases). There are 13 residues in the CDR3. Trimming pared 5 bases from V and 9 bases from J, leaving 14 bases between. CDR1 LNHDA and CDR2 SQIVND come from the germline V gene (reference sequence). In DNA, the CDR3 is TGTGCCAGTAGTGGCGGGCCTGCGGGTGAGCAGTTCTTC. It specifies CASSGGPAGEQFF.

The J gene is TRBJ2-5, the V gene TRBV12-3 or TRBV12-4; no clear D gene. The ends were cut back, 3 bases at V and 5 bases at J, with 4 bases in the middle. The CDR3 is 11 amino acids. For the CDR3, the DNA is TGTGCCAGCAGTTTTCTCGAGACCCAGTACTTC. This codes for CASSFLETQYF.

The chain recombines TRBV4-2 with TRBJ2-5; TRBD2 matches 10 bases. V was clipped by 5 bases and J by 1 base; unmatched bases: 10. Germline V gives CDR1 LGHNA, CDR2 YNFKEQ. The CDR3 sequence is 17 residues long. The CDR3: CASSRRNPSGGQETQYF. The CDR3 DNA sequence: TGTGCCAGCAGCAGGAGAAATCCTAGCGGGGGCCAAGAGACCCAGTACTTC.

V is TRBV5-4 and J is TRBJ1-1; D gene ambiguous. Germline V gene data show CDR1 as SGHNT and CDR2 as YYREEE (reference sequence). The CDR3 is made up of 15 amino acids. Trimming removed 2 bases from V and 2 bases from J, with 13 bases in between. CDR3 residues: CASSFRPSPNTEAFF. DNA of the CDR3: TGTGCCAGCAGCTTCCGTCCTAGCCCCAACACTGAAGCTTTCTTT. The full variable domain, with the rest looked up from reference TRBV5-4 and TRBJ1-1, is ETGVTQSPTHLIKTRGQQVTLRCSSQSGHNTVSWYQQALGQGPQFIFQYYREEENGRGNFPPRFSGLQFPNYSSELNVNALELDDSALYLCASSFRPSPNTEAFFGQGTRLTVV.

Comments on this clone: The same CDR3 is also encoded by other DNA sequences in this sample. The chain employs TRBV7-2 and TRBJ1-1; possibly TRBD1 for D (5 bases). The germline V gene has CDR1 SGHTA and CDR2 FQGNSA. Trimming cost V 1 base and J 5 bases, with 11 bases left between them. This CDR3 contains 14 residues. The CDR3 DNA sequence: TGTGCCAGCAGCTTAGACGGGGGAGGGACTGAAGCTTTCTTT. Translating it yields CASSLDGGGTEAFF.

The J gene is TRBJ2-6, the V gene TRBV5-1; weak D call: TRBD2 (6 bases). The CDR3 consists of 18 residues. V was shortened by 7 bases and J by 2 bases, with 22 bases between the two germline ends. CDR1 and CDR2 (germline): SGHRS, YFSETQ. CDR3 DNA sequence: TGCGCCAGCGCCTTGACGCCCGGGAGCACCCCTGGGGCCAACGTCCTGACTTTC. Translated, it gives CASALTPGSTPGANVLTF.

This clone was seen a handful of times. The chain combines TRBV5-4 with TRBJ2-1; 7 bases are a match to TRBD2. V lost 4 bases and J lost 13; bases outside the gene matches: 11. Germline CDR1 and CDR2: SGHNT and YYREEE (reference sequence). This CDR3 spans 13 amino acids. CDR3 residues: CASSPETSFSQFF. In nucleotides, the CDR3 is TGTGCCAGCAGCCCCGAGACTAGCTTTTCTCAGTTCTTC.

This clone was seen only once. The rearrangement joins TRBV4-1 to TRBJ2-7; 7 bases map to TRBD1. Germline CDR1 is MGHRA and CDR2 is YSYEKL. The CDR3 is 14 amino acids. Trimming at V came to 5 bases and at J to 2 bases, leaving 6 bases not matched to a gene. CDR3 sequence reads: CASSSRTGPYEQYF. CDR3 DNA sequence: TGCGCCAGCAGCTCGCGGACAGGCCCCTACGAGCAGTACTTC.

This clone was detected once. CDR3 coding DNA: TGCGCCAGCAGCGTACCGGGTGGAAACACCATATATTTT. Translated, it gives CASSVPGGNTIYF. The chain has TRBV5-1 and TRBJ1-3, with unresolved D. The germline V gene has CDR1 SGHRS and CDR2 YFSETQ. The CDR3 loop spans 13 amino acids. V was pared by 4 bases and J by 3 bases, with 8 bases between.